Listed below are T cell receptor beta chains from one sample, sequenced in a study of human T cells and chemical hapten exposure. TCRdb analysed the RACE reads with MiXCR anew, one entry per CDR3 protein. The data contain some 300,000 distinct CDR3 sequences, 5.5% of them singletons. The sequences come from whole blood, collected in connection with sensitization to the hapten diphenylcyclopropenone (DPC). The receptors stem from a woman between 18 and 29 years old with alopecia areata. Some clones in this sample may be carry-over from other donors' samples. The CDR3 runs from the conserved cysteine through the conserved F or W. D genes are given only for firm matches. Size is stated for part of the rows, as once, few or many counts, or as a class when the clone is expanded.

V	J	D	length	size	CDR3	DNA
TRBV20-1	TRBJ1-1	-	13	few	CSARDRGEVEAFF	TGCAGTGCTAGAGACAGGGGAGAAGTTGAAGCTTTCTTT
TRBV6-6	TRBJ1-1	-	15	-	CASIPLQAWNTEAFF	TGTGCCAGCATCCCGTTACAGGCTTGGAACACTGAAGCTTTCTTT
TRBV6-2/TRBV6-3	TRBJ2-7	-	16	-	CASSSLGRGISDEQYF	TGTGCCAGCAGTTCCCTCGGGCGCGGTATCAGCGACGAGCAGTACTTC
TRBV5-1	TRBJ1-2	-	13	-	CASSMPGVYGYTF	TGCGCCAGCAGCATGCCTGGGGTATATGGCTACACCTTC
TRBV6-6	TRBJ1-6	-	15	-	CASSYRRGANSPLHF	TGTGCCAGCAGTTACCGTCGGGGGGCCAATTCACCCCTCCACTTT
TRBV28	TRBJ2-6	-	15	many	CASSPGGSGANVLTF	TGTGCCAGCAGTCCCGGGGGCTCTGGGGCCAACGTCCTGACTTTC
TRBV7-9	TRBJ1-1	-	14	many	CASTAVSQGSQAFF	TGTGCCAGCACCGCCGTGTCGCAAGGGAGTCAGGCTTTCTTT
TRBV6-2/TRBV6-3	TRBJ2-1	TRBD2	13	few	CASSYLAGGEQFF	TGTGCCAGCAGTTACTTGGCGGGGGGGGAGCAGTTCTTC
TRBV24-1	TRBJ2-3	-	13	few	CATSGGSTDTQYF	TGTGCCACCAGTGGGGGTAGCACAGATACGCAGTATTTT
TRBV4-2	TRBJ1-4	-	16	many	CASSQDLASGDEKLFF	TGTGCCAGCAGCCAAGATTTGGCGTCAGGAGATGAAAAACTGTTTTTT
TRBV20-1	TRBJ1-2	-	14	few	CSAILPLGEYGYTF	TGCAGTGCTATCCTTCCTCTCGGGGAGTATGGCTACACCTTC
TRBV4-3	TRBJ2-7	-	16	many	CASSQDRSGSGYEQYF	TGCGCCAGCAGCCAAGATCGGTCCGGCTCCGGGTACGAGCAGTACTTC
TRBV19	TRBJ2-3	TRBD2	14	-	CASSPGGDTDTQYF	TGTGCCAGTAGTCCGGGAGGTGACACAGATACGCAGTATTTT
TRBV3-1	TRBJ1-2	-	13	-	CASSPDTDYGYTF	TGTGCCAGCAGCCCGGACACGGACTATGGCTACACCTTC
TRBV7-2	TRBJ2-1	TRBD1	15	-	CASCEQGYSYNEQFF	TGTGCCAGCTGCGAACAGGGGTACTCCTACAATGAGCAGTTCTTC
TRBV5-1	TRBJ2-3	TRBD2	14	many	CASRYSGGTDTQYF	TGCGCCAGCAGGTATAGCGGGGGCACAGATACGCAGTATTTT
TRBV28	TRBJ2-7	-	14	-	CASSGDTSYYEQYF	TGTGCCAGCAGCGGGGACACCTCCTACTACGAGCAGTACTTC
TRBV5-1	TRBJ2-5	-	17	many	CASSLGQDSPAGETQYF	TGCGCCAGCAGCTTGGGACAGGACAGCCCGGCGGGAGAGACCCAGTACTTC
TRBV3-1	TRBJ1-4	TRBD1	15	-	CASSQVGQGDEKLFF	TGTGCCAGCAGCCAGGTCGGACAGGGCGATGAAAAACTGTTTTTT
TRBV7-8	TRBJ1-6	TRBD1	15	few	CASSLKGTGVSPLHF	TGTGCCAGCAGCTTAAAAGGGACAGGGGTGTCACCCCTCCACTTT
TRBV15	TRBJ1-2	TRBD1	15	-	CATSRTTGETYGYTF	TGTGCCACCAGCAGGACGACAGGGGAAACCTATGGCTACACCTTC
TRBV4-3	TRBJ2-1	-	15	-	CASSPEPGAGNEQFF	TGCGCCAGCAGCCCAGAACCCGGGGCCGGCAATGAGCAGTTCTTC
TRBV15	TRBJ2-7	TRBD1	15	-	CATSRAGQGTYEQYF	TGTGCCACCAGCAGAGCAGGACAGGGGACCTACGAGCAGTACTTC
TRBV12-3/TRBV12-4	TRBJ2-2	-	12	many	CASRSYTGELFF	TGTGCCAGCCGGTCGTACACCGGGGAGCTGTTTTTT
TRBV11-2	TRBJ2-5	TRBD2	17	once	CASSLASGRGGRETQYF	TGTGCCAGCAGCTTAGCGAGTGGACGGGGGGGCCGAGAGACCCAGTACTTC
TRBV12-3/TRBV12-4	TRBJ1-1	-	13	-	CASRRTVGAEAFF	TGTGCCAGCAGGCGAACGGTGGGGGCGGAAGCTTTCTTT
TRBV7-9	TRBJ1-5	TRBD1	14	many	CASSLTGNNQPQHF	TGTGCCAGCAGCTTGACAGGGAACAATCAGCCCCAGCATTTT
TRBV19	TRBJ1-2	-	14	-	CASNSRQGSYGYTF	TGTGCCAGTAACTCCCGGCAGGGCAGCTATGGCTACACCTTC
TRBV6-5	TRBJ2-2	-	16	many	CASSYSNGRDTGELFF	TGTGCCAGCAGTTACTCGAACGGACGGGACACCGGGGAGCTGTTTTTT
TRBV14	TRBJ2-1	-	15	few	CASAPGGGDSQLKFF	TGTGCCAGCGCCCCGGGGGGCGGGGACTCCCAATTGAAGTTCTTC
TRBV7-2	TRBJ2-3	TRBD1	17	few	CASSLGHGRGIVDTQYF	TGTGCCAGCAGCTTAGGACATGGCAGGGGGATTGTAGATACGCAGTATTTT
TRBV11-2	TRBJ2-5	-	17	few	CASSLDPSAGGQETQYF	TGTGCCAGCAGCTTAGACCCATCGGCGGGTGGGCAAGAGACCCAGTACTTC
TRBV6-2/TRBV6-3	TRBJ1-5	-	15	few	CASSRTMYSNQPQHF	TGTGCCAGCAGTCGTACTATGTATAGCAATCAGCCCCAGCATTTT